What follows are 11 T cell receptor beta chains derived from one specimen sequenced in a study of T cells after yellow fever vaccination. Each CDR3 protein gets one entry after TCRdb re-called the 5' RACE reads with MiXCR. The top ten clones hold 15% to 20% of a sample with 500,000 to 650,000 distinct CDR3 sequences, roughly a sixth of them seen once. Sequencing used PBMCs, obtained 5 to 6 days after the first yellow fever vaccination. These TCRs come from a man aged 18 to 30 who received the YFV17D yellow fever vaccine.

This clonotype was recorded a few times. The chain employs TRBV6-5 and TRBJ2-2, with D hard to call. V was clipped by 0 bases and J by 6 bases, with 8 bases between them. This CDR3 has 14 amino acids. CDR1 and CDR2 (germline): MNHEY, SVGAGI. Written as DNA, the CDR3 is TGTGCCAGCAGTTACTCGAAGCGACCCGGGGAGCTGTTTTTT. Amino acid sequence: CASSYSKRPGELFF.

The chain employs TRBV20-1 and TRBJ2-6, with 9 bases that match TRBD1. Germline CDR1 and CDR2: DFQATT and SNEGSKA (reference sequence). The V segment lost 6 bases and the J segment 0 bases; nucleotides outside the gene matches: 15. CDR3 size: 19 residues. The DNA for the CDR3 is TGCAGTGCCGGCCGTCCACGACAGGGGGTCCTCTCTGGGGCCAACGTCCTGACTTTC. Translated, it gives CSAGRPRQGVLSGANVLTF.

Remarks on this clonotype: A much larger clone lies a single base off, so this may be a read error. The rearrangement links TRBV5-1 to TRBJ1-1; D may be TRBD1 (5 bases). The CDR3 loop spans 14 amino acids. Germline values: CDR1 SGHRS, CDR2 YFSETQ. CDR3 region: CASSLAGTNTAAFF. The DNA for the CDR3 is TGCGCCAGCAGCTTGGCAGGGACGAACACTGCAGCTTTCTTT.

DNA of the CDR3: TGCAGTGCTGATGTAGGGCAGACCCAAGAGACCCAGTACTTC. Its protein is CSADVGQTQETQYF. The V gene is TRBV20-1, the J gene TRBJ2-5; the D is unclear. V was clipped by 5 bases and J by 1 base, with 14 bases between them. The CDR3 length is 14 residues. Germline V gives CDR1 DFQATT, CDR2 SNEGSKA (reference sequence).

The V and J genes are TRBV6-1 and TRBJ2-5, with TRBD2 as a possible D gene (6 bases). Trimming cost V 7 bases and J 5 bases, with 20 bases left between them. The CDR3 sequence is 15 residues long. CDR1 is MNHNS, CDR2 SASEGT, per germline. CDR3 in DNA: TGTGCCAGCAAAAACAACGCAGGGACTTGGGAGACCCAGTACTTC. This codes for CASKNNAGTWETQYF.

The chain is built from TRBV5-5 and TRBJ1-2, with TRBD1 identical over 9 bases. The CDR3 length is 17 residues. Germline lookup yields CDR1 SGHKS and CDR2 YYEKEE (reference sequence). J gave up 0 bases and V 2 bases, and 8 bases lay outside the gene matches. CDR3 coding DNA: TGTGCCAGCAGCTTTATTGGGACAGGGATCCCTAACTATGGCTACACCTTC. It codes for CASSFIGTGIPNYGYTF. Supplemented by reference TRBV5-5 and TRBJ1-2, the full variable domain reads DAGVTQSPTHLIKTRGQQVTLRCSPISGHKSVSWYQQVLGQGPQFIFQYYEKEERGRGNFPDRFSARQFPNYSSELNVNALLLGDSALYLCASSFIGTGIPNYGYTFGSGTRLTVV.

The chain employs TRBV20-1 and TRBJ2-7; maybe TRBD1 (6 bases). Germline V gene lookup returns CDR1 DFQATT and CDR2 SNEGSKA (reference sequence). The CDR3 is made up of 14 amino acids. V shed 4 bases and J shed 0 bases, with 13 bases lying between them. The CDR3 nucleotides read TGCAGTGCTAAAAGGACAGAAAGCTCCTACGAGCAGTACTTC. This codes for CSAKRTESSYEQYF.

This clonotype was recorded a few times. The DNA for the CDR3 is TGCGCCAGCAGCTTGTTGGGAGCAAGCGGGGGGGCCAATGAGCAGTTCTTC. It specifies CASSLLGASGGANEQFF. This chain connects TRBV5-1 to TRBJ2-1, with 10 bases aligning to TRBD2. Germline V gives CDR1 SGHRS, CDR2 YFSETQ. Trimming at V came to 1 base and at J to 6 bases, leaving 10 bases not matched to a gene. The CDR3 totals 17 residues.

In this sample, this clonotype turned up a few times. This chain connects TRBV5-1 to TRBJ1-2, with a tentative D call TRBD1 (6 bases). The CDR3 length is 17 residues. The V gene's germline CDR1 is SGHRS and CDR2 YFSETQ. The germline V and J ends were trimmed by 3 bases and 0 bases, with 18 bases remaining between them. CDR3 DNA sequence: TGCGCCAGCAGCTCCTCGGTAGTGGACAGAACTAACTATGGCTACACCTTC. Its protein is CASSSSVVDRTNYGYTF.

This chain connects TRBV6-2 or TRBV6-3 to TRBJ1-5, with TRBD1 matching over 7 bases. The CDR3 runs 16 residues. Germline V gene lookup returns CDR1 MNHEY and CDR2 SVGEGT. V shed 5 bases, J shed 5 bases, and the junction held 12 bases outside the gene matches. In DNA form, the CDR3 reads TGTGCCAGCAGTCCCGCGACAGGGCACGTTGATCAGCCCCAGCATTTT. It yields the protein CASSPATGHVDQPQHF.

V is TRBV7-2 and J is TRBJ1-2; D is unclear. The CDR3 has 11 amino acids. The V and J ends lost 5 bases and 4 bases respectively, with 5 bases between them. Germline-derived CDR1 and CDR2 are SGHTA and FQGNSA. The CDR3 loop reads CASSPTYGYTF. The CDR3 region has the DNA TGTGCCAGCAGCCCCACCTATGGCTACACCTTC. The entire variable domain, with the rest obtained from reference TRBV7-2 and TRBJ1-2, is as follows: GAGVSQSPSNKVTEKGKDVELRCDPISGHTALYWYRQSLGQGLEFLIYFQGNSAPDKSGLPSDRFSAERTGGSVSTLTIQRTQQEDSAVYLCASSPTYGYTFGSGTRLTVV.